This T cell receptor (beta chain) was identified during a study of cytomegalovirus exposure and HLA in healthy donors. Study information: HLA-typed donors were the source of about 85 million unique TCRs, which an early data release held.

The junction had 5 bases not matched to a gene; V was cut back by 4 bases and J by 5 bases. The germline gives CDR1 SGHRS, CDR2 YFSETQ. CDR3 length: 16 residues. Study-level results: With DRB1 most and HLA-C fewest, TCR association rates differed between HLA loci in a later analysis.

The PCR had 60 Vbeta and 13 Jbeta primers. Sequenced by immunoSEQ multiplex PCR; TCRdb stores in-frame clones only, minus some. This sample has some 130,000 clones; around four fifths occur once, and the top ten carry approximately 7%. Donors were ostensibly healthy at sampling, although undocumented immune exposures were probable. Remarks on this clone: Its antigen is not known.

This receptor was identified in a male donor in good health and CMV-seronegative. The V and J genes are TRBV5-1 and TRBJ2-1; 14 nucleotides align to TRBD2. Material: PBMCs. CDR3 DNA sequence: TGCGCCAGCAGCATCCGGACTAGCGGGGGGAACAATGAGCAGTTCTTC. Residues: CASSIRTSGGNNEQFF.